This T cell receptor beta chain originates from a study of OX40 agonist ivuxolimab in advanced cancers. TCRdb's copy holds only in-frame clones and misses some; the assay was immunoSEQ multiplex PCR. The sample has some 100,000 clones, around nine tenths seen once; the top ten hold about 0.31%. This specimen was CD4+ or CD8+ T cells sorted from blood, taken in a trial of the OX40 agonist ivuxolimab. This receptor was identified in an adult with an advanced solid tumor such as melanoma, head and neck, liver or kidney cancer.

CDR3 protein: CASSDLATGELFF. The CDR3, as DNA: TGCGCCAGCAGTGATCTCGCTACCGGGGAGCTGTTTTTT. The chain is built from TRBV10-1 and TRBJ2-2; D remains unclear. There are 13 residues in the CDR3. The V gene's germline CDR1 is WNHNN and CDR2 SYGVQD (reference sequence). Trimming removed 3 bases from V and 5 bases from J, with 7 bases in between.